These T cell receptor beta chains were read from a single sample in a study of blood T cell repertoires in COVID-19. Clones were read by immunoSEQ multiplex PCR, and TCRdb kept only the in-frame ones, dropping some. The data hold about 240,000 clones, with 83% observed a single time. Sequenced material: PBMCs or T cells enriched from blood (not recorded which). The source is a woman aged 40 to 55 who had been exposed to COVID-19. Both conserved end residues are part of each CDR3. The order of the fields is V gene, clone size, D gene, J gene, CDR3 length, CDR3 DNA, CDR3 protein. A D gene is named only where the DNA matches it firmly. Not all rows give a size; the values are once, few, many and, for expanded clones, a class.

TRBV11-2	NA	NA	TRBJ2-1	14	TGTGCCAGCACCCTCTCCGGAGGGAGCGATGAGCAGTTCTTC	CASTLSGGSDEQFF
TRBV4-1	few	NA	TRBJ1-1	12	TGCGCCAGCAGCCACTCTAACACTGAAGCTTTCTTT	CASSHSNTEAFF
TRBV19	NA	NA	TRBJ2-7	17	TGTGCCAGTAGTATAGGGGCTTCAGGGGTAAGTCGCTACGAGCAGTACTTC	CASSIGASGVSRYEQYF
TRBV7-2	NA	NA	TRBJ2-7	14	TGTGCCAGCAGCTCGACGACAGGATCCTACGAGCAGTACTTC	CASSSTTGSYEQYF
TRBV6-1	NA	TRBD1	TRBJ1-2	16	TGTGCCAGCAGAGAAGGGGGACAGGGGTTTGACTATGGCTACACCTTC	CASREGGQGFDYGYTF
TRBV18	few	NA	TRBJ1-1	16	TGTGCCAGCTCACCATCTAACAGGGTCACGAACACTGAAGCTTTCTTT	CASSPSNRVTNTEAFF
TRBV5-8	NA	NA	TRBJ1-4	14	TGTGCCAGCATCAGACAAATCCGCGATGAAAAACTGTTTTTT	CASIRQIRDEKLFF
TRBV19	NA	TRBD1	TRBJ2-7	14	TGTGCCAGTAGTATCCGGACAGGCTCCTACGAGCAGTACTTC	CASSIRTGSYEQYF
TRBV9	NA	TRBD1	TRBJ1-1	15	TGTGCCAGCAGCGGGGGACAGGGGGCGGGCACTGAAGCTTTCTTT	CASSGGQGAGTEAFF
TRBV23-1	NA	NA	TRBJ2-7	13	TGCGCCAGCAGTCCGGTGGTATCCTACGAGCAGTACTTC	CASSPVVSYEQYF
TRBV27	NA	TRBD1	TRBJ1-2	15	TGTGCCAGCAGTTTATCGGGCAGGGGGCACTATGGCTACACCTTC	CASSLSGRGHYGYTF
TRBV24-1	NA	NA	TRBJ2-1	14	TGTGCCACCAGTGATTTTGGCCCGGGAAGAAGGCAGTTCTTC	CATSDFGPGRRQFF
TRBV4-3	once	NA	TRBJ2-2	17	TGCGCCAGCAGCCAAGATTGGCCGAGCGGAGACACCGGGGAGCTGTTTTTT	CASSQDWPSGDTGELFF
TRBV5-5	NA	TRBD1	TRBJ2-7	15	TGTGCCAGCAGCTTGGACAGGGGTATTTTCTACGAGCAGTACTTC	CASSLDRGIFYEQYF
TRBV6-5	few	TRBD1	TRBJ2-7	15	TGTGCCAGCAGTCCCACGGACAGGCCCTCCTACGAGCAGTACTTC	CASSPTDRPSYEQYF
TRBV12-3/TRBV12-4	NA	NA	TRBJ2-1	11	TGTGCCAGCGGGGGAGGCAATGAGCAGTTCTTC	CASGGGNEQFF
TRBV6-6	few	NA	TRBJ1-5	18	TGTGCCAGCAGTCCAGTTTCAGGGGCTTTGTCCTTCAATCAGCCCCAGCATTTT	CASSPVSGALSFNQPQHF
TRBV5-1	NA	NA	TRBJ2-1	15	TGCGCCAGCAGCTACACTACAAGCTCCTACAATGAGCAGTTCTTC	CASSYTTSSYNEQFF
TRBV7-9	NA	NA	TRBJ1-1	14	TGTGCCAGCAGCTACCCTAGGCGGTCTAATGAAGCTTTCTTT	CASSYPRRSNEAFF
TRBV19	few	NA	TRBJ2-7	13	TGTGCCAGTAGCATCGGTCAGGGCAACGAGCAGTACTTC	CASSIGQGNEQYF
TRBV7-2	few	NA	TRBJ1-5	13	TGTGCCAGCAGCCAAGGGGGCAATCAGCCCCAGCATTTT	CASSQGGNQPQHF
TRBV18	NA	TRBD2	TRBJ2-3	17	TGTGCCAGCTCACCCCCGGCAACTAGCGGAATAACAGATACGCAGTATTTT	CASSPPATSGITDTQYF
TRBV7-6	NA	NA	TRBJ2-7	14	TGTGCCAGCAGCTTAGGGGACACCTCCTACGAGCAGTACTTC	CASSLGDTSYEQYF
TRBV30	NA	NA	TRBJ1-1	15	TGTGCCTGGAACCTTCGAGAGGTGCTGAACACTGAAGCTTTCTTT	CAWNLREVLNTEAFF
TRBV2	NA	NA	TRBJ1-5	12	TGTGCCAGCAGGGTTACTAATCAGCCCCAGCATTTT	CASRVTNQPQHF
TRBV2	once	NA	TRBJ1-1	12	TGTGCCAGCAGGGTGCAGGGCACTGAAGCTTTCTTT	CASRVQGTEAFF
TRBV27	NA	NA	TRBJ1-2	15	TGTGCCAGCCTTGTAAGGGGCGGGAAGAACTATGGCTACACCTTC	CASLVRGGKNYGYTF
TRBV11-2	NA	TRBD1	TRBJ2-1	14	TGTGCCAGCAGCCGACAGGGGGCCTACAATGAGCAGTTCTTC	CASSRQGAYNEQFF
TRBV5-1	NA	TRBD1	TRBJ1-2	14	TGCGCCAGCAGCTTGTCGGACAGGGTTTATGGCTACACCTTC	CASSLSDRVYGYTF
TRBV18	NA	TRBD1	TRBJ1-3	14	TGTGCCAGCACGACAGGGACCTCTGGAAACACCATATATTTT	CASTTGTSGNTIYF
TRBV5-1	NA	NA	TRBJ1-2	15	TGCGCCAGCAGCGGAAACAGGCTCCCTAACTATGGCTACACCTTC	CASSGNRLPNYGYTF
TRBV11-2	many	NA	TRBJ1-6	15	TGTGCCAGCAGCTTAGGTGTGGGGGCTATGTCACCCCTCCACTTT	CASSLGVGAMSPLHF
TRBV18	NA	NA	TRBJ1-2	13	TGTGCCAGCTCCCTTGACGGGAACTATGGCTACACCTTC	CASSLDGNYGYTF
TRBV7-2	NA	TRBD1	TRBJ1-2	17	TGTGCCAGCAGCTTAAAGATTGGGGGCAGGGGGCTGCGGGGCTACACCTTC	CASSLKIGGRGLRGYTF
TRBV7-9	NA	TRBD1	TRBJ2-2	16	TGTGCCAGCAGCCCCACGACTGACAGGGACACCGGGGAGCTGTTTTTT	CASSPTTDRDTGELFF
TRBV11-2	NA	NA	TRBJ2-6	15	TGTGCCAGCACCCCGGGTGTCCCTGGGGCCAACGTCCTGACTTTC	CASTPGVPGANVLTF
TRBV12-5	NA	TRBD1	TRBJ2-3	15	TGTGCTAGTGCCCCGGACAGGGTCTTCACAGATACGCAGTATTTT	CASAPDRVFTDTQYF
TRBV4-1	NA	NA	TRBJ1-4	15	TGCGCCAGCAGCCAAGCCCGGTCGACTAATGAAAAACTGTTTTTT	CASSQARSTNEKLFF
TRBV5-1	NA	NA	TRBJ2-3	15	TGCGCCAGCAGCTTGGAGGCCCGACAGTCAGATACGCAGTATTTT	CASSLEARQSDTQYF
TRBV12-3/TRBV12-4	NA	NA	TRBJ1-1	13	TGTGCCAGCAGTTTCGCGGTAAACACTGAAGCTTTCTTT	CASSFAVNTEAFF
TRBV12-3/TRBV12-4	NA	TRBD1	TRBJ1-2	13	TGTGCCAGCAGTTTTAGGACAGGGTATGGCTACACCTTC	CASSFRTGYGYTF
TRBV5-8	NA	TRBD1	TRBJ1-5	15	TGTGCCAGCAGCTCGGGACAGGTGAGGAATCAGCCCCAGCATTTT	CASSSGQVRNQPQHF
TRBV11-2	NA	TRBD2	TRBJ2-1	17	TGTGCCAGCAGCTTAGATCAGAGCGGGGGCCTTTACAATGAGCAGTTCTTC	CASSLDQSGGLYNEQFF
TRBV7-2	NA	NA	TRBJ1-1	13	TGTGCCAGCAGCTTCGGACTATACACTGAAGCTTTCTTT	CASSFGLYTEAFF
TRBV7-2	NA	NA	TRBJ2-2	14	TGTGCCAGCAGTTTGACAGGGAACACCGGGGAGCTGTTTTTT	CASSLTGNTGELFF
TRBV14	NA	NA	TRBJ1-2	15	TGTGCCAGCAGCCAAGGAACAGGGATGGGCTATGGCTACACCTTC	CASSQGTGMGYGYTF
TRBV6-5	NA	NA	TRBJ2-7	14	TGTGCCAGCAGTTACGGGGAGTTATCGGGCGAGCAGTACTTC	CASSYGELSGEQYF
TRBV27	NA	TRBD1	TRBJ2-2	14	TGTGCCAGCAGTAGGACAGGGGGCACCGGGGAGCTGTTTTTT	CASSRTGGTGELFF